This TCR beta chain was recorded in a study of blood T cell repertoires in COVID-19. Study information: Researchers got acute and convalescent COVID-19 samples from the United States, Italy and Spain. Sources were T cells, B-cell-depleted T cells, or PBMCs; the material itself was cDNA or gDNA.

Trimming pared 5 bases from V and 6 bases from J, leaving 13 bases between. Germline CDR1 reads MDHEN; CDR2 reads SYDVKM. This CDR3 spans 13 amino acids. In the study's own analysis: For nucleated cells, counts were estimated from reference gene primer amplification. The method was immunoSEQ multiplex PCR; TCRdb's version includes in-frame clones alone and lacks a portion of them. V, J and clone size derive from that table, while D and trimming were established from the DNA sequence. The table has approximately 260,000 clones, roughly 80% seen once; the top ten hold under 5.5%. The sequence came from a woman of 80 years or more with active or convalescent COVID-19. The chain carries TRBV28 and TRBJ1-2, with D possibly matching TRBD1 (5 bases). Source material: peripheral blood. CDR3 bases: TGTGCCAGCAGTACCGGGACTGCGGATGGCTACACCTTC. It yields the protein CASSTGTADGYTF.